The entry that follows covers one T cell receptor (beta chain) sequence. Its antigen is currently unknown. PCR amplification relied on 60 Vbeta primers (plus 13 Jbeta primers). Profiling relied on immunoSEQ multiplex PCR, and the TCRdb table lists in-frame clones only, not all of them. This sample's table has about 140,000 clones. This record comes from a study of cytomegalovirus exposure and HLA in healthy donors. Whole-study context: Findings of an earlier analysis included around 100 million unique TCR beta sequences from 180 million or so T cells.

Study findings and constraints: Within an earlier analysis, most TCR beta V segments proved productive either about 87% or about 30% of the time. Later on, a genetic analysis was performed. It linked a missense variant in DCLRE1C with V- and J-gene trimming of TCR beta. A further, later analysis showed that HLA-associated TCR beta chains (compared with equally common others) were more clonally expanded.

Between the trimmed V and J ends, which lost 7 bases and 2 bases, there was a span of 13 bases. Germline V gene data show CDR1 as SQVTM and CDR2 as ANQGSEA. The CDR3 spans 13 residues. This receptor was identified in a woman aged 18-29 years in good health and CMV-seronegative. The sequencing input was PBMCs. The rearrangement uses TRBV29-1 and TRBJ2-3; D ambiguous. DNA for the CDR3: TGCAGCGCCGAAGAGAGATCCACAGATACGCAGTATTTT. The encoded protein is CSAEERSTDTQYF.